One and the same sample provided the 20 T cell receptor beta chains below, sequenced in a study of blood T cell repertoires in COVID-19. The table came from immunoSEQ multiplex PCR; TCRdb's copy has only in-frame clones and leaves some out. The table has about 130,000 clones, 60% to 85% seen once; the top ten hold over 15%. The sample consisted of peripheral blood. The receptor set was obtained from a man older than 75 with acute or convalescent COVID-19.

The chain combines TRBV7-3 with TRBJ2-5; 7 nucleotides agree with TRBD1. This CDR3 region has 13 residues. The germline CDR1 and CDR2 sequences are SGHTA and FQGTGA. V lost 5 bases and J lost 2; bases outside the gene matches: 2. The CDR3 DNA is TGTGCCAGCAGCCGGGGACAGCAAGAGACCCAGTACTTC. Its translation: CASSRGQQETQYF. The complete variable domain, with remaining parts taken from reference TRBV7-3 and TRBJ2-5, reads GAGVSQTPSNKVTEKGKYVELRCDPISGHTALYWYRQSLGQGPEFLIYFQGTGAADDSGLPNDRFFAVRPEGSVSTLKIQRTERGDSAVYLCASSRGQQETQYFGPGTRLLVL.

The rearrangement uses TRBV7-2 and TRBJ2-2, with TRBD2 matching 11 bases. V was clipped by 2 bases and J by 4 bases; unmatched bases: 12. The CDR3 length is 19 residues. Germline loops: CDR1 SGHTA, CDR2 FQGNSA. CDR3 DNA: TGTGCCAGCAGCTTAAGAGTGGTTCTAGCGGGGGGCTCCACCGGGGAGCTGTTTTTT. It specifies CASSLRVVLAGGSTGELFF.

This sequence joins TRBV5-4 and TRBJ1-1, with 8 bases fitting TRBD1. V was clipped by 1 base and J by 8 bases; unmatched bases: 4. This CDR3 region has 13 residues. The V gene's germline CDR1 is SGHNT and CDR2 YYREEE (reference sequence). This CDR3 is CASSLTGGDEAFF. CDR3 nucleotide sequence: TGTGCCAGCAGCTTGACAGGGGGGGACGAAGCTTTCTTT.

V gene TRBV27 combines with J gene TRBJ2-3, with D perhaps matching TRBD1 (6 bases). Trimming removed 5 bases from V and 3 bases from J, with 15 bases in between. Looked up from germline, CDR1 is MNHEY and CDR2 is SMNVEV (reference sequence). The CDR3 totals 15 residues. The CDR3 reads CASSHVGARTDTQYF. CDR3 in DNA: TGTGCCAGCAGTCACGTGGGGGCACGGACAGATACGCAGTATTTT.

This clone was detected a few times. The rearrangement uses TRBV5-6 and TRBJ2-7; tentative D call: TRBD2 (6 bases). The CDR3 is 15 amino acids. V was cut by 3 bases and J by 5 bases, with 18 bases left in between. Germline assignment: CDR1 SGHDT and CDR2 YYEEEE. CDR3 DNA sequence: TGTGCCAGCAGCTCCGCCTTTGAGGGCGGGGACGAGCAGTACTTC. Its protein is CASSSAFEGGDEQYF.

CDR3 loop: CASSQDALNEQFF. The CDR3 region has the DNA TGTGCCAGCAGCCAAGACGCACTCAATGAGCAGTTCTTC. The chain is built from TRBV4-2 and TRBJ2-1; D gene ambiguous. The V end lost 0 bases, the J end lost 6 bases, and 6 bases lay between the germline ends. CDR3 size: 13 residues. The V gene's germline CDR1 is LGHNA and CDR2 YNFKEQ.

The chain combines TRBV6-5 with TRBJ2-1; 8 bases match TRBD1. The CDR3 extends over 13 amino acids. J was trimmed by 8 bases and V by 7 bases; bases with no gene match: 7. Germline CDR1 and CDR2: MNHEY and SVGAGI. The CDR3 nucleotides are TGTGCCAGCACGGCAGGGGGCGGCGATGAGCAGTTCTTC. Protein product: CASTAGGGDEQFF.

This clone was counted between two and nine times. The genes are TRBV5-4 and TRBJ1-6; 8 nucleotides match TRBD1. J gave up 8 bases and V 0 bases, and 4 bases lay outside the gene matches. Germline V gene lookup returns CDR1 SGHNT and CDR2 YYREEE (reference sequence). The CDR3 is 15 residues long. The CDR3: CASSLGQGMYSPLHF. The CDR3 DNA follows: TGTGCCAGCAGCTTGGGACAGGGGATGTATTCACCCCTCCACTTT.

This chain joins TRBV7-2 and TRBJ1-2; D call uncertain. Trimming pared 1 base from V and 2 bases from J, leaving 11 bases between. CDR1 SGHTA and CDR2 FQGNSA come from the germline V gene. This CDR3 comprises 15 residues. CDR3 nucleotide sequence: TGTGCCAGCAGCTTAGAATTGCACACGAACTATGGCTACACCTTC. It encodes CASSLELHTNYGYTF.

The rearrangement joins TRBV5-8 to TRBJ2-3; D is undetermined. Germline assignment: CDR1 SGHTS and CDR2 YDEGEE. This CDR3 comprises 12 residues. V was trimmed by 8 bases and J by 3 bases, leaving 10 bases between them. In DNA, the CDR3 is TGTGCCAGTCAACTTCTGACAGATACGCAGTATTTT. Amino acid sequence: CASQLLTDTQYF.

This chain links TRBV6-1 with TRBJ2-1; 9 nucleotides match TRBD2. The ends lost 1 base at V and 4 bases at J; junction bases unmatched: 2. Germline V CDR1 and CDR2: MNHNS, SASEGT. The CDR3 runs 15 residues. The CDR3 loop is CASSEVLAGYNEQFF. CDR3 in DNA: TGTGCCAGCAGTGAAGTCCTAGCGGGGTACAATGAGCAGTTCTTC.

V gene TRBV6-5 combines with J gene TRBJ2-5; D not resolved. V was shortened by 0 bases and J by 1 base, with 3 bases between the two germline ends. The length of the CDR3 is 13 residues. From germline, CDR1 is MNHEY and CDR2 SVGAGI. The CDR3 loop is CASSYSFQETQYF. The CDR3 nucleotides read TGTGCCAGCAGTTACTCCTTCCAAGAGACCCAGTACTTC.

This sequence joins TRBV19 and TRBJ1-1; TRBD1 might be the D (5 bases). The ends were cut back, 2 bases at V and 4 bases at J, with 11 bases in the middle. This CDR3 is built from 14 residues. The germline V gene has CDR1 LNHDA and CDR2 SQIVND (reference sequence). As DNA, the CDR3 is TGTGCCAGTAGTATATCAGGGAAGCTCACTGAAGCTTTCTTT. Translation: CASSISGKLTEAFF.

The V and J genes are TRBV5-1 and TRBJ1-1; 8 bases align to TRBD1. The trim removed 5 bases at V and 5 bases at J, leaving 5 bases unmatched. The CDR3 is 13 residues long. Germline CDR1 SGHRS, CDR2 YFSETQ. DNA of the CDR3: TGCGCCAGCAGTGAGACAGGGGAGACTGAAGCTTTCTTT. Protein product: CASSETGETEAFF.

The chain combines TRBV29-1 with TRBJ2-2, with D perhaps matching TRBD1 (5 bases). Trimming removed 4 bases from V and 3 bases from J, with 9 bases in between. The CDR3 covers 13 residues. Germline values: CDR1 SQVTM, CDR2 ANQGSEA. The CDR3 DNA is TGCAGCGTTGCCAGGGAATACACCGGGGAGCTGTTTTTT. The encoded protein is CSVAREYTGELFF.

The CDR3 here is CASSLARERNTEAFF. CDR3 nucleotide sequence: TGCGCCAGCAGCTTGGCCCGGGAGAGGAACACTGAAGCTTTCTTT. The chain couples TRBV5-1 to TRBJ1-1; D gene ambiguous. Germline lookup yields CDR1 SGHRS and CDR2 YFSETQ. CDR3 length: 15 amino acids. The V end was cut by 0 bases, the J end by 1 base, with 10 bases between.

In its sample, this clone was seen many times. The gene calls are TRBV27 and TRBJ2-1; a weak D match, TRBD2 (6 bases). The CDR3 is 11 amino acids. Germline V gene lookup returns CDR1 MNHEY and CDR2 SMNVEV (reference sequence). V dropped 7 bases and J dropped 16 bases, with 17 bases sitting between them. In DNA form, the CDR3 reads TGTGCCAGCACACGGGGGAGATGGCAATTCTTC. Amino acid sequence: CASTRGRWQFF.

The chain joins TRBV2 to TRBJ1-6; no clear D. V lost 7 bases and J lost 4, with 14 bases in between. Per the germline V gene, CDR1 is SNHLY and CDR2 is FYNNEI. The CDR3 length is 15 residues. The CDR3 protein is CASTSRGAYNSPLHF. CDR3 sequence (DNA): TGTGCCAGCACCTCGCGAGGAGCGTATAATTCACCCCTCCACTTT.

The V and J genes are TRBV28 and TRBJ1-5; possible D gene TRBD1, 5 bases. The CDR3 runs to 16 residues. V gave up 1 base and J gave up 0 bases, with 10 bases separating them. The V gene's germline CDR1 is MDHEN and CDR2 SYDVKM. CDR3 in amino acids: CASSLSPGNSNQPQHF. CDR3 DNA: TGTGCCAGCAGTTTATCTCCAGGGAATAGCAATCAGCCCCAGCATTTT.

The J gene is TRBJ1-2, the V gene TRBV6-6, with a weak D call TRBD1 (6 bases). There are 12 residues in the CDR3. The germline gives CDR1 MNHNY, CDR2 SVGAGI (reference sequence). V lost 9 bases to trimming and J lost 7 bases, with 15 bases between them. Here the CDR3 reads CASTTGILGYTF. The CDR3, as DNA: TGTGCCAGTACCACAGGGATACTTGGCTACACCTTC.